This record concerns one TCR beta chain sequence. This clonotype was detected once. No antigen is known for it. No quality values exist for individual bases; no much larger clone is one base distant. One read alone is a weak basis. The germline V gene sets CDR1 to MGHRA and CDR2 to YSYEKL. The CDR3, from cysteine to phenylalanine, totals 17 residues. Just CDR3 DNA is preserved here, 51 bases in frame from base 1. Trimming at the junction amounts to 4 bases on V and 3 bases on J, and the germline ends lie 19 bases apart. The data were obtained in a study of CD8 T cells in ankylosing spondylitis (dated by TCRdb to 2016 to 2017). Some background on the complete study: The study profiled T cell receptor beta repertoires in healthy donors and ankylosing spondylitis patients to find disease-linked TCR variants. The whole study cohort included 95 to 130 healthy donors and 25 ankylosing spondylitis patients. Peripheral blood was sampled, and synovial fluid was also collected from ankylosing spondylitis patients. What the work shows at the level of the full study, not this receptor alone: A TCR beta motif made up of several highly homologous amino acid variants appeared to be characteristic of blood from ankylosing spondylitis patients. The disease-linked clones were reported to be significantly enriched in matched synovial fluid samples from ankylosing spondylitis patients. Some TCR beta motif variants had previously been reported in synovial fluid and blood of reactive arthritis patients, which suggested common disease-initiation mechanisms. In peripheral blood, the disease-linked clones were found at relatively low frequencies and had a CD8+ phenotype.

The sequencer was an Illumina HiSeq 2500. Quantitative 5'-RACE with molecular barcodes was the method used to prepare the TCR beta libraries. In the source study's methods: To identify disease-linked TCR variants, a new computational method was used, one built on a probabilistic model of VDJ rearrangement. TCRdb applied fastp at Q25 and MiXCR to the public reads, then kept only in-frame beta chains. Each CDR3 protein gets just one entry, which takes the most common genes and DNA from the rows behind it. What appears here as the V and J calls and clone size reflects TCRdb's work, not the paper's. Present in this sample are fewer than 500,000 distinct CDR3 sequences, approximately 20% of which were seen just once. The ten biggest clones cover about 16% of the sample.

The chain employs TRBV4-1 and TRBJ1-3; the D gene is unclear. The clonotype was recovered from a male donor with ankylosing spondylitis. The sequencing sample was made of blood, either unsorted or a sorted T cell fraction (not recorded which). For the CDR3, the sequence is CASSRAGLAQLGNTIYF. The bases read TGCGCCAGCAGCCGTGCTGGGCTAGCGCAGCTTGGAAACACCATATATTTT.